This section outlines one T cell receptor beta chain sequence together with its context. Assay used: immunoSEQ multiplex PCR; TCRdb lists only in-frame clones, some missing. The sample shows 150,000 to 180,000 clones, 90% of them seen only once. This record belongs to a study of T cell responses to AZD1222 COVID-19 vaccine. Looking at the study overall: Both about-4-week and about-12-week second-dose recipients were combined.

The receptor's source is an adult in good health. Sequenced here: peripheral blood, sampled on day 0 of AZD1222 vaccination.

The CDR3 coding sequence is TGTGCCTGGAGCCATGGTCTGAGGAATCAGCCCCAGCATTTT. It encodes CAWSHGLRNQPQHF. The chain employs TRBV30 and TRBJ1-5; D ambiguous. The CDR3 is 14 amino acids. Deletions cut 3 bases from V and 4 bases from J, with 13 bases between. Germline V gene data show CDR1 as GTSNPN and CDR2 as SVGIG (reference sequence). The whole variable domain, filled in from reference TRBV30 and TRBJ1-5, reads SQTIHQWPATLVQPVGSPLSLECTVEGTSNPNLYWYRQAAGRGLQLLFYSVGIGQISSEVPQNLSASRPQDRQFILSSKKLLLSDSGFYLCAWSHGLRNQPQHFGDGTRLSIL.